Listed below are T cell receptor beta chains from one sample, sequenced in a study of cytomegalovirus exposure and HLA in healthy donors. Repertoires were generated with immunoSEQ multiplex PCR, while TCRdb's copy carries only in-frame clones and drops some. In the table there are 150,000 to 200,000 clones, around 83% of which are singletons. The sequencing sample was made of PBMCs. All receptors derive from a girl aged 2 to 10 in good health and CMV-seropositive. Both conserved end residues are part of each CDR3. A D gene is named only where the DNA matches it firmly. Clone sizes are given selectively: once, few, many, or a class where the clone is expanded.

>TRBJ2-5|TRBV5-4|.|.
TGTGCCAGCAGCCCGAGGGTGGGGACCCAGTACTTC
CASSPRVGTQYF
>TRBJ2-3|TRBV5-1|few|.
TGCGCCAGCAGCCCCGGGATAAGCACAGATACGCAGTATTTT
CASSPGISTDTQYF
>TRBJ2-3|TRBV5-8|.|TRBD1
TGTGCCAGCAGCCAAGGGAAGACAGGGGCAGATACGCAGTATTTT
CASSQGKTGADTQYF
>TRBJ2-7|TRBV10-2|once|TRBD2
TGCGCCAGCAGTACCCCCACTAGCGGGAGGTGGTACGAGCAGTACTTC
CASSTPTSGRWYEQYF
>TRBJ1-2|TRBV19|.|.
TGTGCCAGTAGTACCGGGACTGCTCAGGGCGGCTACACCTTC
CASSTGTAQGGYTF
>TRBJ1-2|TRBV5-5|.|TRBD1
TGTGCCAGCAGCCAACAGGGGTACTTGAGCTATGGCTACACCTTC
CASSQQGYLSYGYTF
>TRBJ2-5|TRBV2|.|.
TGTGCCAGCAGTGAAGGGCGGTTCCAAGAGACCCAGTACTTC
CASSEGRFQETQYF
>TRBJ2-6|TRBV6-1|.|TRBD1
TGTGCCAGCAGTGTACCCAGGGGGCACGTAAATGGGGCCAACGTCCTGACTTTC
CASSVPRGHVNGANVLTF
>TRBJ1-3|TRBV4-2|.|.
TGTGCCAGCAGCCCTACACAGGCTTCTGGAAACACCATATATTTT
CASSPTQASGNTIYF
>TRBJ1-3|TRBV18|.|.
TGTGCCAGCTCACCACCGTCGGGAGGAAACACCATATATTTT
CASSPPSGGNTIYF
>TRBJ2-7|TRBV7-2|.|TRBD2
TGTGCCAGCAGTCTCTCTAGCGGGGGCTCCTACGAGCAGTACTTC
CASSLSSGGSYEQYF
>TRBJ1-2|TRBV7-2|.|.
TGTGCCAGCAGCTTGGACTTGGGCGGGCTCGGCTATGGCTACACCTTC
CASSLDLGGLGYGYTF
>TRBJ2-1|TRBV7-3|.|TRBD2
TGTGCCAGCAGCTTAAGGGGGACTAGCGGGAGTCTGAGTACGTATGAGCAGTTCTTC
CASSLRGTSGSLSTYEQFF
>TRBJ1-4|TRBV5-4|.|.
TGTGCCAGCAGCTTGAGAGGGCTTAATGAAAAACTGTTTTTT
CASSLRGLNEKLFF
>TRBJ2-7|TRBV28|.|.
TGTGCCAGCAGTTCCCCGGGAGAATTGTACGAGCAGTACTTC
CASSSPGELYEQYF
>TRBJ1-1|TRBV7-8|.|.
TGTGCCAGCAGCTTAGAATGGGGGCCCGGCACTGAAGCTTTCTTT
CASSLEWGPGTEAFF
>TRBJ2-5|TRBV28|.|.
TGTGCCAGCAGTCACCGGGATCAAGAGACCCAGTACTTC
CASSHRDQETQYF
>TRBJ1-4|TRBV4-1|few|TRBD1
TGCGCCAGCAGCCAAAGACAGGGGAATGAAAAACTGTTTTTT
CASSQRQGNEKLFF
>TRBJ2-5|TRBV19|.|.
TGTGCCAGTAGTATAAGGGGGGAGACCCAGTACTTC
CASSIRGETQYF
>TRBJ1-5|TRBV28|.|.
TGTGCCAGCAGTTTCAGGGAACTCAATCAGCCCCAGCATTTT
CASSFRELNQPQHF
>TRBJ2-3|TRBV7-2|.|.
TGTGCCAGCAGCTTACAGGTGGCCTACACAGATACGCAGTATTTT
CASSLQVAYTDTQYF
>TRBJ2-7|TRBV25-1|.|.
TGTGCCAGCAGTGACAGAACCTCCTCCGAGCAGTACTTC
CASSDRTSSEQYF
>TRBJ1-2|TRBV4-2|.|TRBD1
TGTGCCAGCAGCCAAGATGGTGACAGGGCCCTCAATTATGGCTACACCTTC
CASSQDGDRALNYGYTF
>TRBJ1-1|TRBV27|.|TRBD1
TGTGCCAGCAGTTTAGGGACAGGAGGCGAAGCTTTCTTT
CASSLGTGGEAFF
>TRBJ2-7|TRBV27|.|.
TGTGCCAGCTGGGACCCCGGGTCAGGGGCATACTACGAGCAGTACTTC
CASWDPGSGAYYEQYF
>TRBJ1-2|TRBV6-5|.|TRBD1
TGTGCCAGCAGTTACGTCGGTTCGGGACAGAGAGGCGGCTACACCTTC
CASSYVGSGQRGGYTF
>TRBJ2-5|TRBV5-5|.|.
TGTGCCAGCAGCCGCGCGATGGGAGCGGACCAAGAGACCCAGTACTTC
CASSRAMGADQETQYF
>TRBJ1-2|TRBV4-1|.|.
TGCGCCAGCAGCCGACCAGGGGCCAACTATGGCTACACCTTC
CASSRPGANYGYTF
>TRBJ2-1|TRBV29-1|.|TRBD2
TGCAGCGTTGGGACTAGCGGGACCTATGAGCAGTTCTTC
CSVGTSGTYEQFF
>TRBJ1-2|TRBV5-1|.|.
TGCGCCAGCAGCTTGGACACTAACTATGGCTACACCTTC
CASSLDTNYGYTF
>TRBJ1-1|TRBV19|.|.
TGTGCCAGTAGTCAGACTTTTAGGTTGAACACTGAAGCTTTCTTT
CASSQTFRLNTEAFF
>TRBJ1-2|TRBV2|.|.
TGTGCCCGACAAGGGGAGGATGGCTACACCTTC
CARQGEDGYTF
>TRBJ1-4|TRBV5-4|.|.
TGTGCCAGCAGCTTGACAAACCGTGTTTCTAATGAAAAACTGTTTTTT
CASSLTNRVSNEKLFF
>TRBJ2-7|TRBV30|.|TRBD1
TGTGCCTGGAGAGGGACAGGCAAGCCAAGAACCTACGAGCAGTACTTC
CAWRGTGKPRTYEQYF
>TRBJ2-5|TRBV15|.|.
TGTGCCACCAGCAGAGATCCGGGGGAAGAGACCCAGTACTTC
CATSRDPGEETQYF
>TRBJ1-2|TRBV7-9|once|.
TGTTCCAGCAGCTTAGTGCGGCTTTCGGGGAGAGGCTATGGCTACACCTTC
CSSSLVRLSGRGYGYTF
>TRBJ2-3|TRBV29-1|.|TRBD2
TGCAGCGTCCGAAATACAGCGGGACTTGCAGACAACACAGATACGCAGTATTTT
CSVRNTAGLADNTDTQYF
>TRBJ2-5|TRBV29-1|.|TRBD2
TGCAGCTCCCAGCGGACTAGCGGAAAAGAGACCCAGTACTTC
CSSQRTSGKETQYF
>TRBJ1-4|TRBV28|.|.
TGTGCCAGCAGGGACAGAGGGTTAGGGGAAAAACTGTTTTTT
CASRDRGLGEKLFF
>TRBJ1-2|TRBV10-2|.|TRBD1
TGCGCCAGCAGCCCGGACAGGGTAAGAGGCTACACCTTC
CASSPDRVRGYTF
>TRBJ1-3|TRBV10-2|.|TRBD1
TGCGCCAGCAGTGAGCCGGACAGGGGGTATTACTCTGGAAACACCATATATTTT
CASSEPDRGYYSGNTIYF
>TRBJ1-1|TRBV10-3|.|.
TGTGCCAGCGCCCCACTGCATATGAACACTGAAGCTTTCTTT
CASAPLHMNTEAFF
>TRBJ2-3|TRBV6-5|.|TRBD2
TGTGCCAGCAGTTACTCACTAGCGGGGACAGATACGCAGTATTTT
CASSYSLAGTDTQYF
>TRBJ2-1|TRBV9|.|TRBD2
TGTGCCAGCAGCTCCGTCGGACTAGCGGGGTACAATGAGCAGTTCTTC
CASSSVGLAGYNEQFF
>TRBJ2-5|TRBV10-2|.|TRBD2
TGCGCCAGCATGTATAGCGGGAGCGGTTTGGGGACCCAGTACTTC
CASMYSGSGLGTQYF
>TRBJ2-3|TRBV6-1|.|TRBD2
TGTGCCAGCAGTGAAGCTTGGGCTAGCGGGAATACGCAGTATTTT
CASSEAWASGNTQYF
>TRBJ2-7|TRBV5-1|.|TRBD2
TGCGCCAGCAGGGGGGGGTACGAGCAGTACTTC
CASRGGYEQYF
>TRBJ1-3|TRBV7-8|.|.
TGTGCCTCCCGGGACAACTCTGGAAACACCATATATTTT
CASRDNSGNTIYF
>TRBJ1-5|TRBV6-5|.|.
TGTGCCAGCAGTTACTTACAGGGAAGAAATCAGCCCCAGCATTTT
CASSYLQGRNQPQHF
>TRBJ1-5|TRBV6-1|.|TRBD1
TGTGCCAGCAGTGGTAGGACAGGGGGGCATTCTAGCAATCAGCCCCAGCATTTT
CASSGRTGGHSSNQPQHF
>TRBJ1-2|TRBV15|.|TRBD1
TGTGCCACCAGCAGAGTTGGGACAGGGAGGGCCTATGGCTACACCTTC
CATSRVGTGRAYGYTF
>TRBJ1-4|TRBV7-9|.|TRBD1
TGTGCCAGCAGCCGCCGGGACAGGGAGGTATACGCAACTAATGAAAAACTGTTTTTT
CASSRRDREVYATNEKLFF
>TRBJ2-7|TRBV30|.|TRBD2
TGTGCCTGGAGTGTACGCAGCGGGAGTCACGAGCAGTACTTC
CAWSVRSGSHEQYF
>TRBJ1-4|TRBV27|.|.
TGTGCCAGCTCCATCTACAATGAAAAACTGTTTTTT
CASSIYNEKLFF
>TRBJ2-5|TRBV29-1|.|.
TGCAGCGCCCCTTCTATGGAGACCCAGTACTTC
CSAPSMETQYF
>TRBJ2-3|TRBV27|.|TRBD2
TGTGCCAGCAGCCCCCCTAGCGGGAGGAGGGATACGCAGTATTTT
CASSPPSGRRDTQYF
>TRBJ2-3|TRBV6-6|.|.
TGTGCCAGCAGTTACAGGTTAGGGGGCACAGATACGCAGTATTTT
CASSYRLGGTDTQYF